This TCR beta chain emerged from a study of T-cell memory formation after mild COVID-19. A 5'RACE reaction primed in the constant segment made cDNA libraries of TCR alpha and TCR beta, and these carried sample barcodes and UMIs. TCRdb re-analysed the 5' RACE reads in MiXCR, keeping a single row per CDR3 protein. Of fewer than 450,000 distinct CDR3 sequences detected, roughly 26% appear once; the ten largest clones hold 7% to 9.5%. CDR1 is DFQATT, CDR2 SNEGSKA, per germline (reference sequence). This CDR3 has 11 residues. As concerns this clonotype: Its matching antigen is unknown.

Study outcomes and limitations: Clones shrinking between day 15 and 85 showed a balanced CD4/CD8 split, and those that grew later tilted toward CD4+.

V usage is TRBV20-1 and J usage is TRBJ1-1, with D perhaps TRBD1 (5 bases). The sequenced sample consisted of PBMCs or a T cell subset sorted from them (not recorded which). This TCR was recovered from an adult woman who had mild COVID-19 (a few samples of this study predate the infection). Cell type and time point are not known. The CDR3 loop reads CRRDRRTEAFF. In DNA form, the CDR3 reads TGCAGGAGGGACCGTAGGACTGAAGCTTTCTTT.